Listed here are 21 T cell receptor beta chains from one sample, sequenced in a study of cytomegalovirus exposure and HLA in healthy donors. With 60 Vbeta and 13 Jbeta primers, the PCR was carried out. Generated by immunoSEQ multiplex PCR, the TCRdb table keeps only in-frame clones and is missing some. The table has around 99,000 clones, 60% to 80% seen once. Specimen: PBMCs. These receptors originate from a woman in her 30s in good health and CMV-seronegative.

The chain recombines TRBV2 with TRBJ2-3; 8 bases map to TRBD2. The germline V gene encodes CDR1 SNHLY and CDR2 FYNNEI. With V trimmed by 5 bases and J by 2 bases, 3 bases remained unmatched. The CDR3 spans 14 residues. CDR3 bases: TGTGCCAGCAGTACTAGCGGCGTCACAGATACGCAGTATTTT. Translation gives CASSTSGVTDTQYF.

This clone was detected a few times. This sequence joins TRBV29-1 and TRBJ2-5, with D possibly matching TRBD2 (6 bases). This CDR3 is built from 13 residues. Trimming pared 4 bases from V and 5 bases from J, leaving 14 bases between. Germline values: CDR1 SQVTM, CDR2 ANQGSEA. This chain's CDR3 is CSVARPGDETQYF. The CDR3 DNA follows: TGCAGCGTTGCGCGACCGGGAGATGAGACCCAGTACTTC.

The chain couples TRBV10-3 to TRBJ1-5, with 9 bases matching TRBD1. Trimming cost V 5 bases and J 5 bases; bases outside gene matches: 4. This CDR3 contains 14 residues. The germline V gene encodes CDR1 ENHRY and CDR2 SYGVKD. Here the CDR3 DNA reads TGTGCCATCAGTCCTACAGGGGGCGATCAGCCCCAGCATTTT. This sequence encodes CAISPTGGDQPQHF.

CDR3 in DNA: TGTGCCAGTAGTAACGGACAGTCCACAGATACGCAGTATTTT. It specifies CASSNGQSTDTQYF. The chain couples TRBV19 to TRBJ2-3, with D maybe TRBD1 (6 bases). Trimming cost V 4 bases and J 2 bases, with 10 bases left between them. CDR1 is LNHDA and CDR2 is SQIVND in the germline V gene (reference sequence). This CDR3 has 14 amino acids.

The chain has TRBV7-3 and TRBJ1-1; D unclear. The CDR3 has 13 amino acids. Germline V gene data show CDR1 as SGHTA and CDR2 as FQGTGA. The V gene lost 2 bases and the J gene lost 0 bases, with 4 bases spanning the gap. For the CDR3, the DNA is TGTGCCAGCAGCTTACAGATGAACACTGAAGCTTTCTTT. The encoded protein is CASSLQMNTEAFF.

The count of this clone is one. The gene calls are TRBV19 and TRBJ2-1; TRBD2 agrees at 8 bases. This CDR3 has 21 amino acids. V lost 4 bases, J lost 1 base, and 21 bases stayed unmatched. Germline V gene lookup returns CDR1 LNHDA and CDR2 SQIVND (reference sequence). The CDR3 reads CASSKFREGWTSSSSYNEQFF. In DNA form, the CDR3 reads TGTGCCAGTAGTAAATTTAGGGAAGGTTGGACTAGCTCCTCTTCCTACAATGAGCAGTTCTTC.

V usage is TRBV6-5 and J usage is TRBJ2-1, with 11 bases lining up with TRBD2. Per germline, CDR1 MNHEY and CDR2 SVGAGI. Trimming cost V 0 bases and J 8 bases; bases outside gene matches: 6. There are 16 residues in the CDR3. DNA of the CDR3: TGTGCCAGCAGTTACTCGGGACTAGCGGAGGGCGATGAGCAGTTCTTC. Residues: CASSYSGLAEGDEQFF.

The chain employs TRBV4-1 and TRBJ2-3, with TRBD2 matching over 13 bases. The junction had 7 bases not matched to a gene; V was cut back by 5 bases and J by 5 bases. The germline V gene encodes CDR1 MGHRA and CDR2 YSYEKL. This CDR3 contains 16 residues. Here the CDR3 reads CASSDGLAGVLDTQYF. The CDR3 region has the DNA TGCGCCAGCAGCGACGGACTAGCGGGGGTGTTAGATACGCAGTATTTT.

The chain uses TRBV18 and TRBJ1-2; unclear D gene. The CDR3 sequence is 13 residues long. Per the germline V gene, CDR1 is KGHSH and CDR2 is LQKENI. Trimming shortened V by 7 bases and J by 8 bases, and 17 bases separated the two germline ends. The CDR3 region is CASFTAQPGGYTF. In DNA form, the CDR3 reads TGTGCCAGCTTCACGGCACAGCCGGGGGGCTACACCTTC.

The chain employs TRBV2 and TRBJ2-3; TRBD2 agrees at 10 bases. This CDR3 spans 15 amino acids. Germline V gene lookup returns CDR1 SNHLY and CDR2 FYNNEI. After removal of 6 bases from V and 4 bases from J, the junction contained 7 bases not matched to a gene. In nucleotides, the CDR3 is TGTGCCAGCAGATATTCTAGCGGGAGTGCAGATACGCAGTATTTT. Its translation: CASRYSSGSADTQYF.

The V and J genes are TRBV19 and TRBJ1-2; no clear D gene. Deletions cut 5 bases from V and 0 bases from J, with 13 bases between. Germline V gene lookup returns CDR1 LNHDA and CDR2 SQIVND (reference sequence). This CDR3 comprises 15 residues. CDR3 DNA: TGTGCCAGTAGTTTTGACACCATAGCTAACTATGGCTACACCTTC. This encodes CASSFDTIANYGYTF. The full variable domain, its missing parts supplied by reference TRBV19 and TRBJ1-2, is DGGITQSPKYLFRKEGQNVTLSCEQNLNHDAMYWYRQDPGQGLRLIYYSQIVNDFQKGDIAEGYSVSREKKESFPLTVTSAQKNPTAFYLCASSFDTIANYGYTFGSGTRLTVV.

The V gene is TRBV6-1, the J gene TRBJ2-1; no reliable D call. The germline V and J ends were trimmed by 9 bases and 0 bases, with 15 bases remaining between them. Germline values: CDR1 MNHNS, CDR2 SASEGT. The CDR3 loop spans 15 amino acids. The CDR3 bases are TGTGCCAGTAAGAGGTCCCTTAACTCCTACAATGAGCAGTTCTTC. It is translated as CASKRSLNSYNEQFF.

V and J are TRBV19 and TRBJ1-5; D uncertain. Trimming shortened V by 7 bases and J by 0 bases, and 19 bases separated the two germline ends. There are 17 residues in the CDR3. Germline CDR1 is LNHDA and CDR2 is SQIVND (reference sequence). The CDR3 sequence is CASKGSGRVYSNQPQHF. Here the CDR3 DNA reads TGTGCCAGTAAAGGATCGGGGAGGGTCTATAGCAATCAGCCCCAGCATTTT.

This chain uses TRBV7-2 with TRBJ2-1, with D hard to call. V was cut by 1 base and J by 5 bases, with 9 bases left in between. Looked up from germline, CDR1 is SGHTA and CDR2 is FQGNSA. The CDR3 loop spans 14 amino acids. The CDR3 region has the DNA TGTGCCAGCAGCTTAGTTCGGAGAAACAATGAGCAGTTCTTC. This codes for CASSLVRRNNEQFF.

The V call is TRBV7-2, the J call TRBJ2-7; TRBD1 aligns across 10 bases. This CDR3 has 13 residues. Germline CDR1 and CDR2: SGHTA and FQGNSA. J lost 3 bases, V lost 9 bases, and 5 bases had no gene match. The CDR3 loop is CASNRDRGYEQYF. CDR3 nucleotide sequence: TGTGCCAGTAACCGGGACAGGGGCTACGAGCAGTACTTC.

The rearrangement joins TRBV5-1 to TRBJ2-7; 8 bases line up with TRBD2. Germline trimming cut 1 base from V and 0 bases from J; bases unmatched to any gene: 6. The CDR3 runs 16 residues. Germline V lookup: CDR1 SGHRS, CDR2 YFSETQ. This CDR3 reads CASSLSGGQSSYEQYF. Here the CDR3 DNA reads TGCGCCAGCAGCTTGAGCGGGGGCCAAAGCTCCTACGAGCAGTACTTC. The complete variable domain, with remaining parts taken from reference TRBV5-1 and TRBJ2-7, reads KAGVTQTPRYLIKTRGQQVTLSCSPISGHRSVSWYQQTPGQGLQFLFEYFSETQRNKGNFPGRFSGRQFSNSRSEMNVSTLELGDSALYLCASSLSGGQSSYEQYFGPGTRLTVT.

V usage is TRBV5-1 and J usage is TRBJ1-4; the D is unclear. The CDR3 spans 14 residues. Germline loops: CDR1 SGHRS, CDR2 YFSETQ. V was pared by 2 bases and J by 7 bases, with 12 bases between. CDR3 protein: CASSFNSVGEKLFF. The CDR3 DNA reads TGCGCCAGCAGCTTCAATAGCGTGGGTGAAAAACTGTTTTTT.

The J gene is TRBJ1-2, the V gene TRBV7-9; 9 positions match TRBD1. CDR1 and CDR2 (germline): SEHNR, FQNEAQ (reference sequence). The CDR3 consists of 16 residues. With V trimmed by 5 bases and J by 4 bases, 11 bases remained unmatched. The CDR3 is CASSPGPGQGGYGYTF. For the CDR3, the DNA is TGTGCCAGCAGCCCTGGCCCGGGACAGGGCGGCTATGGCTACACCTTC.

In this sample, this clone turned up a few times. The chain links TRBV5-1 to TRBJ2-7, with D possibly matching TRBD1 (6 bases). The V gene lost 4 bases and the J gene lost 4 bases, with 9 bases spanning the gap. Germline values: CDR1 SGHRS, CDR2 YFSETQ. There are 12 residues in the CDR3. CDR3 residues: CASSGGPYEQYF. In DNA form, the CDR3 reads TGCGCCAGCAGCGGGGGCCCATACGAGCAGTACTTC.

The table lists this clone with a count of one. This chain links TRBV5-4 with TRBJ2-4, with 7 nucleotides matching TRBD1. The CDR3 contains 14 residues. Looked up from germline, CDR1 is SGHNT and CDR2 is YYREEE (reference sequence). With 4 bases clipped from V and 5 bases from J, the junction kept 6 bases outside the gene matches. The CDR3 here is CASSTGQAQNIQYF. The DNA of the CDR3 is TGTGCCAGCAGCACCGGACAGGCCCAAAACATTCAGTACTTC.

V is TRBV19 and J is TRBJ2-3; 8 positions agree with TRBD2. The germline gives CDR1 LNHDA, CDR2 SQIVND (reference sequence). The CDR3 sequence is 14 residues long. V shed 9 bases and J 2 bases; nucleotides not matched to a gene: 7. CDR3 in amino acids: CASTKRGFTDTQYF. The CDR3 DNA follows: TGTGCCAGCACCAAGCGGGGGTTCACAGATACGCAGTATTTT.